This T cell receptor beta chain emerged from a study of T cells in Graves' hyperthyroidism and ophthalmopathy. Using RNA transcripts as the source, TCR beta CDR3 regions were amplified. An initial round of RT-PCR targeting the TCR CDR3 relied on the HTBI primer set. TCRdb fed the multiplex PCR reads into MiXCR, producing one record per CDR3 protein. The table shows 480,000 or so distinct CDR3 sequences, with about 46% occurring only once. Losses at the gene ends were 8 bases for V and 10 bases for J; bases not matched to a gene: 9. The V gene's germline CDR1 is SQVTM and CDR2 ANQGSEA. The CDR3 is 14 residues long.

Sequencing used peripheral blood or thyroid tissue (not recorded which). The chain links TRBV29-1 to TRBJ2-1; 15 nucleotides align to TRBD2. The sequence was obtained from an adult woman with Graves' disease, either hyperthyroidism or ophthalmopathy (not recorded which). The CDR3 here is CSSRTSGRAGEQFF. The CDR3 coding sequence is TGCAGCTCGCGGACTAGCGGGAGGGCCGGGGAGCAGTTCTTC.